The present T cell receptor beta chain was sequenced within a study of blood T cell repertoires in COVID-19. The wider study: The United States, Italy and Spain provided the acute and convalescent COVID-19 samples. PBMCs, B-cell-depleted T cells, or T cells were the source of the cDNA or gDNA that made up the material.

In germline, CDR1 is SGHVS, CDR2 FQNEAQ. The CDR3 extends over 13 amino acids. The V end lost 1 base, the J end lost 7 bases, and 8 bases lay between the germline ends. How the authors handled the data: It was from reference gene primer amplification that nucleated cell counts were estimated. TCRdb's copy holds only in-frame clones and misses some; the assay was immunoSEQ multiplex PCR. V and J calls and clone size are copied from that table; D and trimming were computed from the DNA. Of some 300,000 clones listed, roughly 88% were seen once; the top ten hold approximately 7%. The V gene is TRBV7-8, the J gene TRBJ2-1; D is possibly TRBD1 (6 bases). The sample comprised peripheral blood. The receptor comes from a woman aged 30 to 39 who had recovered from COVID-19. CDR3 DNA sequence: TGTGCCAGCAGCTTAGACAGGGAGAATGAGCAGTTCTTC. This translates into CASSLDRENEQFF.